These T cell receptor beta chains were read from a single sample in a study of blood T cells in healthy people across ages. TCRdb recomputed calls from the 5' RACE reads with MiXCR, one row per CDR3 protein. Here the sample spans about 830,000 distinct CDR3 sequences, around two thirds being singletons. Sequencing was carried out using blood. Receptors originate from a man aged 25 to 45 in good health. Each CDR3 is given with its conserved first and last residue. A D gene is named only where the DNA matches it firmly. Some rows mark clone size as missing; the rest say once, few, many or name a class of expanded clone.

>NA|NA|TRBV7-9|TRBJ2-1
TGTGCCAGCAGCTCCCAGGCTCTGGGGCCCTACAATGAGCAGTTCTTC
CASSSQALGPYNEQFF
>NA|NA|TRBV12-5|TRBJ1-2
TGTGCTAGTGGTTTTTTAGCGGGTGGAAAGAATGGCTACACCTTC
CASGFLAGGKNGYTF
>NA|NA|TRBV19|TRBJ2-1
TGTGCCAGTAGTATATTTTCTCAACCATTATCCTACAATGAGCAGTTCTTC
CASSIFSQPLSYNEQFF
>NA|NA|TRBV20-1|TRBJ2-1
TGCAGTGCTACGATCCCCGAGCAAGTAGAGCAGTTCTTC
CSATIPEQVEQFF
>NA|few|TRBV24-1|TRBJ2-1
TGTGCCACCAGTGATTTGCAAGCGGGCGCTAATGAGCAGTTCTTC
CATSDLQAGANEQFF
>TRBD2|NA|TRBV20-1|TRBJ2-1
TGCAGTGCTCGCGCTAGCGGGGTGTTTGAGCAGTTCTTC
CSARASGVFEQFF
>TRBD2|few|TRBV10-3|TRBJ2-7
TGTGCCACTCAGCGGGGGGCCTCCTACGAGCAGTACTTC
CATQRGASYEQYF
>TRBD1|NA|TRBV12-3/TRBV12-4|TRBJ2-4
TGTGCCAGCAGTTTCCACAGGGGCGCCAAAAACATTCAGTACTTC
CASSFHRGAKNIQYF
>TRBD2|few|TRBV12-3/TRBV12-4|TRBJ2-1
TGTGCCAGCAGTGGGACTAGCGGGGGCGGGGAGCAGTTCTTC
CASSGTSGGGEQFF
>NA|NA|TRBV7-9|TRBJ2-1
TGTGCCAGCACCCTGTACGGTGGCAGGGGTTTCAATGAGCAGTTCTTC
CASTLYGGRGFNEQFF
>TRBD1|few|TRBV5-5|TRBJ1-5
TGTGCCAGCACCTCTATCCCGGGGGACAGGAATCAGCCCCAGCATTTT
CASTSIPGDRNQPQHF
>TRBD2|NA|TRBV20-1|TRBJ2-1
TGCAGTGCTAGAGATCTCGAGGCGGGGGGTCTCTCCGATGAGCAGTTCTTC
CSARDLEAGGLSDEQFF
>NA|few|TRBV7-6|TRBJ2-6
TGTGCCAGCAGCGTGAACAGGGCTGGGGCCAACGTCCTGACTTTC
CASSVNRAGANVLTF
>NA|NA|TRBV10-3|TRBJ1-4
TGTGCCATCAGTCGTCAGGGGCCAACTAATGAAAAACTGTTTTTT
CAISRQGPTNEKLFF
>TRBD1|NA|TRBV20-1|TRBJ1-1
TGCAGTGCTAATACTGGACAGGCACTCAGGGCTTTCTTT
CSANTGQALRAFF
>NA|NA|TRBV20-1|TRBJ2-7
TGCAGTGCTTCCAACAGGGACCGAGTCTACGAGCAGTACTTC
CSASNRDRVYEQYF
>NA|NA|TRBV6-2/TRBV6-3|TRBJ1-6
TGTGCCACGAGGGACGGAGCCTATAATTCACCCCTCCACTTT
CATRDGAYNSPLHF
>NA|NA|TRBV7-2|TRBJ2-5
TGTGCCAGCAGCTTAGCGGACGGGCCGGAGATACGAGAGACCCAGTACTTC
CASSLADGPEIRETQYF
>NA|NA|TRBV6-1|TRBJ2-7
TGTGCCAGCAGTCCGACGGTAATCCACGAGCAGTACTTC
CASSPTVIHEQYF
>NA|NA|TRBV5-6|TRBJ1-5
TGTGCCAGCAGCTTCTACAGACGGTATAATCAACCCCAGCATTTT
CASSFYRRYNQPQHF
>NA|NA|TRBV6-2/TRBV6-3|TRBJ2-3
TGTGCCAGCAGTTACATGGGGGATACGCAGTATTTT
CASSYMGDTQYF
>TRBD1|NA|TRBV9|TRBJ1-6
TGTGCCGGCAGCGTAGGGGAGGGACAGTATAATTCACCCCTCCACTTT
CAGSVGEGQYNSPLHF
>TRBD2|NA|TRBV6-1|TRBJ2-3
TGTGCCAGCAGTGGAGCAATCGGGGGGTCCACAGATACGCAGTATTTT
CASSGAIGGSTDTQYF
>TRBD2|few|TRBV5-1|TRBJ2-1
TGCGCCAGCAGCTCCGGGACTAGACCCTACAATGAGCAGTTCTTC
CASSSGTRPYNEQFF
>NA|NA|TRBV6-5|TRBJ2-1
TGTGCCAGCAGCCGAATTGAGAATGAGCAGTTCTTC
CASSRIENEQFF